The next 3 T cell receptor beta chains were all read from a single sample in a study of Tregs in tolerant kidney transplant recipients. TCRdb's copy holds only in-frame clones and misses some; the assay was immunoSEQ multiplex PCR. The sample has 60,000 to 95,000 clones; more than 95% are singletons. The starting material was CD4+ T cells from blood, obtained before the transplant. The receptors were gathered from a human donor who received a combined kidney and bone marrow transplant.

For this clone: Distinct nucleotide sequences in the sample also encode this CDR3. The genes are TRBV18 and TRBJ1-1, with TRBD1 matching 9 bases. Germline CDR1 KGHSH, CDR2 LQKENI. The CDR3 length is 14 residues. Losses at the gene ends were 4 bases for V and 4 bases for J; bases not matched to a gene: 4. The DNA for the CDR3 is TGTGCCAGCTCACTGGGACAGGGCGGCACTGAAGCTTTCTTT. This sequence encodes CASSLGQGGTEAFF.

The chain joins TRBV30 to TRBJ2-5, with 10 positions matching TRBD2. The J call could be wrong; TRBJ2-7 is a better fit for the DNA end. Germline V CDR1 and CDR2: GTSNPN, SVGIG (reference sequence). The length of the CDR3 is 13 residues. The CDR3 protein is CAWRLAGVNEQYF. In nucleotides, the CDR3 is TGTGCCTGGAGGCTAGCGGGGGTCAACGAGCAGTACTTC.

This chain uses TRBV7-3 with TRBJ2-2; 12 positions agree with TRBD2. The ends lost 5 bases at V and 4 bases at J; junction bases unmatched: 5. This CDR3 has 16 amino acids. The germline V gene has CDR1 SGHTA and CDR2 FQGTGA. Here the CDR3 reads CASSRLAGGRTGELFF. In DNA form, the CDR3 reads TGTGCCAGCAGCCGTCTAGCGGGAGGGCGCACCGGGGAGCTGTTTTTT.